This is a list of T cell receptor beta chains from one sample in a study of blood T cell repertoires in COVID-19. Data came from immunoSEQ multiplex PCR; TCRdb stores just in-frame clones and leaves some out. The sample comprises around 70,000 clones, less than 80% of which are singletons, and more than 25% rests with the top ten. The specimen sequenced was peripheral blood. These receptors were collected from a man aged 55 to 70 with active or convalescent COVID-19. Each CDR3 is given with its conserved first and last residue. For some rows the clone size is stated as once, few or many, or as a class when expanded; others skip it.

V gene	J gene	clone size	CDR3 protein
TRBV5-1	TRBJ2-7	NA	CASSDTQGLANLEQYF
TRBV7-9	TRBJ2-7	NA	CASSRTGLEQYF
TRBV29-1	TRBJ1-1	NA	CSVHMNTEAFF
TRBV28	TRBJ1-1	many	CASSRQGYTEAFF
TRBV6-6	TRBJ2-7	few	CATARATGVEQYF
TRBV28	TRBJ1-1	NA	CASSLNIRGEAFF
TRBV5-1	TRBJ2-5	NA	CASGGYQETQYF
TRBV29-1	TRBJ2-3	NA	CSVGGGGGGTDTQYF
TRBV23-1	TRBJ2-7	NA	CASSQKVSGNEQYF
TRBV10-3	TRBJ2-3	NA	CAISVQGDTQYF
TRBV29-1	TRBJ1-2	NA	CSAKLQDRGFYGYTF
TRBV27	TRBJ1-6	NA	CASRIGQAGSPLHF
TRBV6-5	TRBJ1-3	NA	CASSMGGFSGNTIYF
TRBV3-1/TRBV3-2	TRBJ2-7	NA	CASSLFFRGAYEQYF
TRBV30	TRBJ1-5	NA	CAWSQDNQPQHF
TRBV7-6	TRBJ1-4	NA	CASSDIRGGELFF
TRBV7-6	TRBJ2-5	NA	CASSLLRQSQETQYF
TRBV5-6	TRBJ1-2	NA	CASSRTGTGADYGYTF
TRBV25-1	TRBJ2-1	NA	CASSLTGRRNEQFF
TRBV5-4	TRBJ2-7	NA	CASSLAGDDEQYF
TRBV2	TRBJ2-5	few	CASTVSQYQETQYF
TRBV19	TRBJ2-3	NA	CASSSGAGDTQYF
TRBV28	TRBJ2-3	NA	CASSLTSGGLDTQYF
TRBV7-9	TRBJ1-2	NA	CASSNRDTEYGYTF
TRBV7-6	TRBJ2-1	NA	CASSPQTGSNEQFF
TRBV5-1	TRBJ2-3	NA	CASSLAVTRARHTQYF
TRBV5-4	TRBJ2-7	NA	CASSLERYEQYF
TRBV10-3	TRBJ2-1	NA	CAISGASGDEQFF
TRBV28	TRBJ1-2	NA	CASSPLGGGEFNYGYTF
TRBV3-1/TRBV3-2	TRBJ2-1	NA	CASSQVAGAYNEQFF
TRBV7-2	TRBJ1-6	NA	CASMPDRGQPLHF
TRBV28	TRBJ1-6	NA	CASSLPGTGGTKSPLHF
TRBV16	TRBJ2-7	NA	CASSQFIGYEQYF
TRBV5-1	TRBJ2-1	NA	CASSPASGVYNEQFF
TRBV7-9	TRBJ1-4	NA	CASSLFGTATNEKLFF
TRBV5-1	TRBJ1-1	NA	CASSFDRGNTEAFF
TRBV7-8	TRBJ1-1	NA	CASSLYQENTEAFF
TRBV7-8	TRBJ2-6	NA	CASSRVGGAYGANVLTF
TRBV5-5	TRBJ1-1	NA	CASSVRDSRTEAFF
TRBV24-1	TRBJ1-5	few	CATDRDRGLAQHF
TRBV6-5	TRBJ2-2	few	CASSPNRGSVGELFF
TRBV7-3	TRBJ2-1	once	CASSLSSGSYNEQFF
TRBV21-1	TRBJ2-7	NA	CASSTPYEQYF
TRBV24-1	TRBJ1-1	NA	CATSDVTARAFF
TRBV4-3	TRBJ1-4	NA	CASSRSTGDQEKLFF
TRBV7-7	TRBJ2-5	few	CASSSAGQQETQYF
TRBV20-1	TRBJ2-7	NA	CSAADSYEQYF
TRBV7-8	TRBJ2-7	NA	CASSLILYGQGREQYF
TRBV30	TRBJ2-2	NA	CAWSTTGELFF